Listed below are T cell receptor beta chains from one sample, sequenced in a study of CD8 T cells in ankylosing spondylitis. TCRdb independently ran MiXCR on the 5' RACE reads; one entry per CDR3 protein. The sample shows 500,000 or so distinct CDR3 sequences, over 4% of them seen only once. Sample: blood, either unsorted or a sorted T cell fraction (not recorded which). These receptors came from a male donor with ankylosing spondylitis. The conserved cysteine and the conserved F or W are not part of the CDR3 here. Fields, in order: D gene, J gene, V gene, CDR3 protein. The D gene is left open where the match is weak.

d_gene: .
j_gene: TRBJ1-1
v_gene: TRBV28
CDR3aa: ASSSSGKEAF

d_gene: .
j_gene: TRBJ2-5
v_gene: TRBV7-2
CDR3aa: ASSPPNKETQY

d_gene: TRBD1
j_gene: TRBJ1-1
v_gene: TRBV28
CDR3aa: ASNTQGYTEAF

d_gene: .
j_gene: TRBJ2-3
v_gene: TRBV20-1
CDR3aa: SLWQWGKDTQY

d_gene: .
j_gene: TRBJ2-1
v_gene: TRBV27
CDR3aa: ASSLSTGGGEQF

d_gene: .
j_gene: TRBJ1-1
v_gene: TRBV6-2/TRBV6-3
CDR3aa: ASSLLRTAMNTEAF

d_gene: .
j_gene: TRBJ2-2
v_gene: TRBV4-3
CDR3aa: ASTLLSGTRNTGELF

d_gene: TRBD2
j_gene: TRBJ2-1
v_gene: TRBV20-1
CDR3aa: SERVAGFYNEQF

d_gene: TRBD2
j_gene: TRBJ2-1
v_gene: TRBV12-3/TRBV12-4
CDR3aa: AIATSGGPNEQF

d_gene: TRBD1
j_gene: TRBJ1-2
v_gene: TRBV7-9
CDR3aa: ASSDREDRGYT

d_gene: .
j_gene: TRBJ2-2
v_gene: TRBV7-6
CDR3aa: ASSLVTEGTGELF

d_gene: TRBD2
j_gene: TRBJ2-7
v_gene: TRBV5-1
CDR3aa: ASGLAPSYEQY

d_gene: .
j_gene: TRBJ2-7
v_gene: TRBV20-1
CDR3aa: SATGGAPRYEQY

d_gene: .
j_gene: TRBJ2-5
v_gene: TRBV7-2
CDR3aa: ASSLGGGSGETQY

d_gene: .
j_gene: TRBJ2-5
v_gene: TRBV5-1
CDR3aa: ASSFGALGETQY

d_gene: .
j_gene: TRBJ2-3
v_gene: TRBV5-6
CDR3aa: ASSFEGGGTDTQY

d_gene: TRBD1
j_gene: TRBJ1-3
v_gene: TRBV15
CDR3aa: ATGQGARNTIY

d_gene: .
j_gene: TRBJ1-1
v_gene: TRBV9
CDR3aa: ASSEPRGPNTEAF

d_gene: TRBD2
j_gene: TRBJ2-5
v_gene: TRBV7-2
CDR3aa: ASSSNGLAVLKETQY

d_gene: TRBD1
j_gene: TRBJ1-5
v_gene: TRBV12-3/TRBV12-4
CDR3aa: ASTYMGVGTGGYSNQPQH

d_gene: .
j_gene: TRBJ2-3
v_gene: TRBV7-3
CDR3aa: ASSRKDSPAGSQY

d_gene: .
j_gene: TRBJ2-3
v_gene: TRBV29-1
CDR3aa: SVEVGPSTDTQY

d_gene: .
j_gene: TRBJ1-1
v_gene: TRBV20-1
CDR3aa: SARALLEGEAF

d_gene: .
j_gene: TRBJ1-4
v_gene: TRBV5-1
CDR3aa: ASSLEPLNEKLF

d_gene: .
j_gene: TRBJ2-1
v_gene: TRBV20-1
CDR3aa: SAREGYRNEQF

d_gene: .
j_gene: TRBJ2-7
v_gene: TRBV6-2/TRBV6-3
CDR3aa: ASSYPQGYEQY

d_gene: .
j_gene: TRBJ2-7
v_gene: TRBV4-3
CDR3aa: ASSQRGGSSYEQY

d_gene: TRBD1
j_gene: TRBJ2-3
v_gene: TRBV20-1
CDR3aa: SACGQGQGASTDTQY

d_gene: .
j_gene: TRBJ2-7
v_gene: TRBV28
CDR3aa: ASSSHRVRSNEQY

d_gene: .
j_gene: TRBJ2-7
v_gene: TRBV20-1
CDR3aa: SFKWTLGYREQY

d_gene: .
j_gene: TRBJ1-1
v_gene: TRBV15
CDR3aa: ATSSYSGKNTEAF

d_gene: .
j_gene: TRBJ2-7
v_gene: TRBV20-1
CDR3aa: SAERGARYEQY

d_gene: .
j_gene: TRBJ1-2
v_gene: TRBV20-1
CDR3aa: SARETAIFYGYT

d_gene: .
j_gene: TRBJ1-2
v_gene: TRBV28
CDR3aa: ASSLGTPPALGYT

d_gene: .
j_gene: TRBJ1-1
v_gene: TRBV6-1
CDR3aa: ASRGSENTEAF

d_gene: TRBD1
j_gene: TRBJ1-2
v_gene: TRBV4-1
CDR3aa: ASSQEGFLQGGPSNYGYT

d_gene: .
j_gene: TRBJ2-1
v_gene: TRBV20-1
CDR3aa: SGLIGSNNEQF

d_gene: TRBD1
j_gene: TRBJ1-4
v_gene: TRBV13
CDR3aa: ASSTTRWGDRSATNEKLF

d_gene: TRBD2
j_gene: TRBJ2-3
v_gene: TRBV5-1
CDR3aa: ASSLGLAGGSTDTQY

d_gene: .
j_gene: TRBJ2-5
v_gene: TRBV18
CDR3aa: ASSPPSSGETQY